This T cell receptor beta chain appears in the sequencing data of a study of T cells in Graves' hyperthyroidism and ophthalmopathy. Amplified TCR beta CDR3 regions derived from RNA transcripts. Researchers ran a first-round RT-PCR on the TCR CDR3 using the HTBI primer set. From the multiplex PCR reads, TCRdb called clonotypes with MiXCR, one entry per CDR3 protein. Of 350,000 to 400,000 distinct CDR3 sequences listed, 15% to 20% are singletons. CDR1 and CDR2 (germline): SGDLS, YYNGEE. V lost 0 bases and J 10 bases, leaving 17 bases between the germline ends. The length of the CDR3 is 15 residues. The sample was blood. The receptor's source is a man younger than 35 with Graves' ophthalmopathy. V is TRBV9 and J is TRBJ2-1, with D perhaps TRBD1 or TRBD2 (5 bases each). CDR3 coding DNA: TGTGCCAGCAGCGTAGGTAATGAGGGGTCCGGAGAGCAGTTCTTC. It translates to CASSVGNEGSGEQFF.